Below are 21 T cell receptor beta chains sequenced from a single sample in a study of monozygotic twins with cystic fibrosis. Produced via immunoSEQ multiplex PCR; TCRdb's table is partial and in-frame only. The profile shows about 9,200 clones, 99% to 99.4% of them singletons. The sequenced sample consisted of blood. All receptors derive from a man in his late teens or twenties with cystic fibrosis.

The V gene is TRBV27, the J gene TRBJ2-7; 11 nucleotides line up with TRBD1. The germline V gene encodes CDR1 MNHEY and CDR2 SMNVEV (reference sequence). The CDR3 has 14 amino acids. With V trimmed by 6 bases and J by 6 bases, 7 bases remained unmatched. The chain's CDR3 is CASRGTGGLLEQYF. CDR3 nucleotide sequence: TGTGCCAGCAGGGGGACAGGGGGTTTACTCGAGCAGTACTTC.

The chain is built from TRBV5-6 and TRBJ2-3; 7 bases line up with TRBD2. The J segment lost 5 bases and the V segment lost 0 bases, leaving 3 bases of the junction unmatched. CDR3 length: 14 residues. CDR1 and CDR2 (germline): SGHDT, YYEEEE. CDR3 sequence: CASSLGLAIDTQYF. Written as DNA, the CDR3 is TGTGCCAGCAGCTTGGGACTAGCAATAGATACGCAGTATTTT.

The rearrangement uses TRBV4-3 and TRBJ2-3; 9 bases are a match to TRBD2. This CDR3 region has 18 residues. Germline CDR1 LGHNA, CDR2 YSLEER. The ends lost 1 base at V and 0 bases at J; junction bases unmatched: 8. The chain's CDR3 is CASSQGLAGKPSTDTQYF. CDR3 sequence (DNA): TGCGCCAGCAGCCAAGGGCTAGCGGGGAAACCTAGCACAGATACGCAGTATTTT.

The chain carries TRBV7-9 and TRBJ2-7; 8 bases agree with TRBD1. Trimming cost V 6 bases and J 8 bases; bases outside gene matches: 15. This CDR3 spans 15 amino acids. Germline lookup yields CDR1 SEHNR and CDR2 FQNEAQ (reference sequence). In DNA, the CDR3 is TGTGCCAGCAGTTCCCCCCTGACAGGGGACCTCCAGCAGTACTTC. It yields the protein CASSSPLTGDLQQYF.

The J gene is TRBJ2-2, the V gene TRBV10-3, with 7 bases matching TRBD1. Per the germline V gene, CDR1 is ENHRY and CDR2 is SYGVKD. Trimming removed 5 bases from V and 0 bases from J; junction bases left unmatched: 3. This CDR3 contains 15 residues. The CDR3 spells CAISTGTANTGELFF. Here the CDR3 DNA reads TGTGCCATCAGTACCGGGACAGCGAACACCGGGGAGCTGTTTTTT.

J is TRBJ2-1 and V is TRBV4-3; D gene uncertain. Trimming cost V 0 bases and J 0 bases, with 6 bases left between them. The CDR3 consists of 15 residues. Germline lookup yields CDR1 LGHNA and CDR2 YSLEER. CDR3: CASSQEWSSYNEQFF. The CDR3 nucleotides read TGCGCCAGCAGCCAAGAGTGGAGCTCCTACAATGAGCAGTTCTTC.

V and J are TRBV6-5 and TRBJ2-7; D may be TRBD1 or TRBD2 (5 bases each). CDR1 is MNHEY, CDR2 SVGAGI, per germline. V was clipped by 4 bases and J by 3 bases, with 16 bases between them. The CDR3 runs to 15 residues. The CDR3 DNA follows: TGTGCCAGCAGTTCCTACGAGGGGCAGGGCTACGAGCAGTACTTC. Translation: CASSSYEGQGYEQYF.

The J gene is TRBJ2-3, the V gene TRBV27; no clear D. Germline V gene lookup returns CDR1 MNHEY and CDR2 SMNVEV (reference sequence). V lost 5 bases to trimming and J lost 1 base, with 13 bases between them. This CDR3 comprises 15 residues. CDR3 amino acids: CASSLIFAGTDTQYF. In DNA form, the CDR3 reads TGTGCCAGCAGTCTGATCTTCGCCGGCACAGATACGCAGTATTTT.

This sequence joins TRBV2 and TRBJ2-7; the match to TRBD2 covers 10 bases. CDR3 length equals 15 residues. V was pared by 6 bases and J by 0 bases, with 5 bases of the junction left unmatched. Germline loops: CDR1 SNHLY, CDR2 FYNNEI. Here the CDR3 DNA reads TGTGCCAGCAGGGACCCTAGCGGGGGCTCCTACGAGCAGTACTTC. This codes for CASRDPSGGSYEQYF.

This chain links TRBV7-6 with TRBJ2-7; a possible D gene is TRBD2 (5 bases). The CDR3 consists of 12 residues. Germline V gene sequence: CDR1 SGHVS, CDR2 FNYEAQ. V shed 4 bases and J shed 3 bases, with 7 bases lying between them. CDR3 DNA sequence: TGTGCCAGCAGCTCAGGACTCTACGAGCAGTACTTC. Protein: CASSSGLYEQYF.

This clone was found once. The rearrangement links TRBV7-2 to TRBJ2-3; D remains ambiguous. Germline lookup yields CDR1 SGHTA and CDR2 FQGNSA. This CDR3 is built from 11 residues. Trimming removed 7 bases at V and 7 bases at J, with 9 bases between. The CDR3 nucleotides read TGTGCCAGCACCTCACTAAATACGCAGTATTTT. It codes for CASTSLNTQYF.

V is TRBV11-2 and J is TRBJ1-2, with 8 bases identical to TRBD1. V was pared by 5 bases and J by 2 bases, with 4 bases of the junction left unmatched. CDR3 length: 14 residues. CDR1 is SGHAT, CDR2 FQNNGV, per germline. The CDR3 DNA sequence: TGTGCCAGCAGCCGGACAGGGCCCAACTATGGCTACACCTTC. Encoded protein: CASSRTGPNYGYTF.

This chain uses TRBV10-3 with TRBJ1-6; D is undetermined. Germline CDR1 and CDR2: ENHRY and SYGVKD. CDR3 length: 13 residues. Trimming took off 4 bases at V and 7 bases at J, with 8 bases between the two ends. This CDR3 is CAISVGGNSPLHF. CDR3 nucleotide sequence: TGTGCCATCAGTGTGGGAGGGAATTCACCCCTCCACTTT.

CDR3 coding DNA: TGTGCCAGCAGTGGAGGGATTAGCAATCAGCCCCAGCATTTT. Translation gives CASSGGISNQPQHF. The genes are TRBV6-1 and TRBJ1-5; D unresolved. The V and J ends lost 4 bases and 0 bases respectively, with 7 bases between them. Germline loops: CDR1 MNHNS, CDR2 SASEGT. CDR3 size: 14 residues.

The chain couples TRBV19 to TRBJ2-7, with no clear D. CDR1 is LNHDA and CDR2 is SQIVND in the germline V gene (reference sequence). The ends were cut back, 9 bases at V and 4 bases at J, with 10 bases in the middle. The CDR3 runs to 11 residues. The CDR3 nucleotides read TGTGCCAGGAGAGGAGCTTACGAGCAGTACTTC. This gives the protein CARRGAYEQYF.

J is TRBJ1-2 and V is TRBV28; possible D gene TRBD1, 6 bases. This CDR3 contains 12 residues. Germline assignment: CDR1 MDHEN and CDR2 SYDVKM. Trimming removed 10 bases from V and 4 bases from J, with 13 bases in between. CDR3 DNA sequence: TGTGCCACCAAGGGGGGGTCCTATGGCTACACCTTC. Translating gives CATKGGSYGYTF.

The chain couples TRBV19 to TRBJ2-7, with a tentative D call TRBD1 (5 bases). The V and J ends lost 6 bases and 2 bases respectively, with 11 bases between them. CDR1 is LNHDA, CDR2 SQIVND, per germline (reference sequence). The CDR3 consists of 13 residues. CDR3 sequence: CASSQDRTYEQYF. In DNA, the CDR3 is TGTGCCAGTAGCCAAGACAGAACCTACGAGCAGTACTTC.

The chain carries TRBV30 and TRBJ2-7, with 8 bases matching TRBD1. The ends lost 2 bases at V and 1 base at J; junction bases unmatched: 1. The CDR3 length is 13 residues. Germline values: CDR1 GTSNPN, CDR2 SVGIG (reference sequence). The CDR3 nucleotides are TGTGCCTGGAGTCGGACAGGGTCCTACGAGCAGTACTTC. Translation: CAWSRTGSYEQYF.

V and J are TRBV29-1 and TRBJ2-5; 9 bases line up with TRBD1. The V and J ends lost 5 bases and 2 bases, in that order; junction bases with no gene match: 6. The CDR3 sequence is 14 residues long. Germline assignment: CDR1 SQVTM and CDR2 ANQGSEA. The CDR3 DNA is TGCAGCGTTCGAAAACAGGGGGCTCAAGAGACCCAGTACTTC. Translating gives CSVRKQGAQETQYF.

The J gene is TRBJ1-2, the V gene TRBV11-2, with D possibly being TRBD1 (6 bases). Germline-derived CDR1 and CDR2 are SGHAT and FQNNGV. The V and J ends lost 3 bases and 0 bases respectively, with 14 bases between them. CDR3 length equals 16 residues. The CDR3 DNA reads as TGTGCCAGCAGCTTCTCTGCGGACAGCACTAACTATGGCTACACCTTC. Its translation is CASSFSADSTNYGYTF.

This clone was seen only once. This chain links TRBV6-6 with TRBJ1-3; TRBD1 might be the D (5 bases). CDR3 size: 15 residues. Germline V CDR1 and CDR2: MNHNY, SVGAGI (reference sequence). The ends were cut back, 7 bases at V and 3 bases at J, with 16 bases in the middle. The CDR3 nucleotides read TGTGCCAGCACGCCGACAGACGATCTTGGAAACACCATATATTTT. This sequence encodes CASTPTDDLGNTIYF.